Listed below are T cell receptor beta chains from one sample, sequenced in a study of regulatory T cells in long-lasting Graves disease. One entry per CDR3 protein, called by TCRdb with MiXCR from the multiplex PCR reads. The sample carries some 220,000 distinct CDR3 sequences, 15% to 20% recorded once. This same sample was also part of a study on T cells in Graves' hyperthyroidism and ophthalmopathy.

The sequences come from peripheral blood mononuclear cells (PBMCs), collected at new diagnosis, from a patient treated with antithyroid drugs. These receptors came from a woman in her 30s with Graves disease. Both conserved end residues are part of each CDR3. A D gene is named only where the DNA matches it firmly. The listing skips clone size in some rows; elsewhere it reads once, few, many or a size class.

>TRBV2|TRBJ2-1|once|TRBD2
TGTGCCAGCAGCCGAACGAGCGGGAGGGCCAGGTATGAGCAGTTCTTC
CASSRTSGRARYEQFF
>TRBV19|TRBJ2-2|many|.
TGTGCCAGTAGCTCCCTCCCGAGCTCGAACACCGGGGAGCTGTTTTTT
CASSSLPSSNTGELFF
>TRBV20-1|TRBJ2-5|.|TRBD2
TGCAGTGCTAGGCATAGCGGGAGAGGGGGTGAGACCCAGTACTTC
CSARHSGRGGETQYF
>TRBV6-1|TRBJ1-6|.|TRBD1
TGTGCCAGCAGTCTGGGACAGGGGAGTTCACCCCTCCACTTT
CASSLGQGSSPLHF
>TRBV27|TRBJ1-2|.|.
TGTGCCAGCAGAGGCCCCAGGGGCGGCTACACCTTC
CASRGPRGGYTF
>TRBV11-3|TRBJ2-1|.|.
TGTGCCAGCAGCTTGGGGGGGGGGCCGAATGAGCAGTTCTTC
CASSLGGGPNEQFF
>TRBV2|TRBJ2-7|many|.
TGTGCCAGCACCCGACAGGATACCTACGAGCAGTACTTC
CASTRQDTYEQYF
>TRBV6-2/TRBV6-3|TRBJ1-6|many|TRBD1
TGTGCCAGCAGCCCCGGGACAGGGTGGAGTTCACCCCTCCACTTT
CASSPGTGWSSPLHF
>TRBV30|TRBJ2-7|few|.
TGTGCCTGGAGGACCGGGGGAAGTGGCCACGAGCAGTACTTC
CAWRTGGSGHEQYF
>TRBV5-6|TRBJ1-2|few|TRBD1
TGTGCCAGCATCCGGGACAGGGATAGTGGCTACACCTTC
CASIRDRDSGYTF
>TRBV6-1|TRBJ1-2|.|TRBD1
TGTGCCACCCAACCCGGGACAGGGGTCAAAGTGGGTGGCTACACCTTC
CATQPGTGVKVGGYTF
>TRBV27|TRBJ1-2|many|.
TGTGCCAGCAGTTTGAAAGGGAATGGCTACACCTTC
CASSLKGNGYTF
>TRBV6-2/TRBV6-3|TRBJ1-4|many|.
TGTGCCAGCAGTTATTTTGGACAGATTAATGAAAAACTGTTTTTT
CASSYFGQINEKLFF
>TRBV9|TRBJ2-3|few|.
TGTGCCAGCAGCGCGGGGCCCAGCCCAGATACGCAGTATTTT
CASSAGPSPDTQYF
>TRBV11-3|TRBJ1-1|many|.
TGTGCCAGCAGCTTTGATGGAGGGACTGAAGCTTTCTTT
CASSFDGGTEAFF
>TRBV2|TRBJ1-5|.|TRBD1
TGTGCCAGCAGGTTACAGGGGACGGGCAATCAGCCCCAGCATTTT
CASRLQGTGNQPQHF
>TRBV11-3|TRBJ2-1|many|.
TGTGCCAGCAACTTAGGTGGGGGGGGCCTGAATGAGCAGTTCTTC
CASNLGGGGLNEQFF
>TRBV29-1|TRBJ2-1|.|.
TGCAGCGTTTGGCCGAGCTCCTACAATGAGCAGTTCTTC
CSVWPSSYNEQFF
>TRBV27|TRBJ2-7|.|.
TGTGCCAGCAGTTTAAAGGGGGGTGCACTTTACGAGCAGCACTTC
CASSLKGGALYEQHF
>TRBV30|TRBJ2-1|many|.
TGTGCCTGGAGCCTCTCAACAGGGTCCCTCGAAAATGAGCAGTTCTTC
CAWSLSTGSLENEQFF
>TRBV6-1|TRBJ2-7|.|.
TGTGCCAGCAACCGAGATTACTCCTACGAGCAGTACTTC
CASNRDYSYEQYF
>TRBV5-1|TRBJ1-5|many|.
TGCGCCAGCAGCTTGGGAACCGGGGAACAGCCCCAGCATTTT
CASSLGTGEQPQHF
>TRBV20-1|TRBJ1-4|few|.
TGCAGTGCTAACCCAAGGGGTGTTGAAAAACTGTTTTTT
CSANPRGVEKLFF
>TRBV28|TRBJ2-1|many|.
TGTGCCAGCAGTTTAGTTCGGGACATCAGCTACAATGAGCAGTTCTTC
CASSLVRDISYNEQFF
>TRBV6-1|TRBJ2-6|many|.
TGTGCCAGCACCAGCCAATCTGGGGCCAACGTCCTGACTTTC
CASTSQSGANVLTF
>TRBV28|TRBJ1-1|many|.
TGTGCCAGCAGCATAGGGGGGGGCGCGGCCGGCACTGAAGCTTTCTTT
CASSIGGGAAGTEAFF
>TRBV18|TRBJ2-5|many|.
TGTGCCAGCTCACCCGGGCGGTCCCCCGAGACCCAGTACTTC
CASSPGRSPETQYF
>TRBV29-1|TRBJ1-2|.|TRBD1
TGCAGCTCGACTGACAGGGCGGGTGGCTACACCTTC
CSSTDRAGGYTF
>TRBV11-2|TRBJ2-2|many|.
TGTGCCAGCAGCTTTAAGGCGGCGGACACCGGGGAGCTGTTTTTT
CASSFKAADTGELFF
>TRBV5-1|TRBJ2-1|many|.
TGCGCCAGCAGCTTTACCTACAATGAGCAGTTCTTC
CASSFTYNEQFF
>TRBV19|TRBJ1-5|few|.
TGTGCCAGTAGTAGAGGGTCGGGCCAGCCCCAGCATTTT
CASSRGSGQPQHF
>TRBV19|TRBJ2-1|few|TRBD2
TGTGCGAGTGGGGGGGGACTAGCTCAGAATGAGCAGTTCTTC
CASGGGLAQNEQFF
>TRBV27|TRBJ1-1|many|TRBD1
TGTGCCAGCAGTTTATGGACAGGGGTCACTGTTAACACTGAAGCTTTCTTT
CASSLWTGVTVNTEAFF
>TRBV9|TRBJ2-7|few|.
TGTGCCAGCAGCGTACAGGGGATTTCTATTAACGAGCAGTACTTC
CASSVQGISINEQYF
>TRBV28|TRBJ2-3|many|.
TGTGCCAGCAGCCCACCCTGGGTAGATACGCAGTATTTT
CASSPPWVDTQYF
>TRBV5-6|TRBJ1-3|.|.
TGTGCCAGCAGCCAGAGCGGTCTCTCTGGAAACACCATATATTTT
CASSQSGLSGNTIYF
>TRBV30|TRBJ1-2|few|TRBD1
TGTGCCCAACAGGGGTACTATGGCTACACCTTC
CAQQGYYGYTF
>TRBV28|TRBJ2-5|many|TRBD2
TGTGCCAGCAGTTTACTAGCGGGGGGGAGAGAGACCCAGTACTTC
CASSLLAGGRETQYF
>TRBV5-5|TRBJ2-3|many|.
TGTGCCAGCAGCAGGGACTTATCTAGCACAGATACGCAGTATTTT
CASSRDLSSTDTQYF